This T cell receptor (beta chain) emerged from a study of blood T cell repertoires in COVID-19. Sequenced by immunoSEQ multiplex PCR; TCRdb stores in-frame clones only, minus some. Among around 250,000 clones listed, 86% were seen once. Participants were placed into cohorts based on the clinical history they reported. The sequence derives from a man between 18 and 35 years old who had recovered from COVID-19. The sample taken for sequencing was PBMCs or T cells enriched from blood (not recorded which).

Here the CDR3 reads CASSLLGGTQNQPQHF. The DNA for the CDR3 is TGTGCCAGCAGTTTATTGGGGGGGACGCAGAATCAGCCCCAGCATTTT. The chain couples TRBV28 to TRBJ1-5; tentatively, D is TRBD1 (5 bases). Germline V gives CDR1 MDHEN, CDR2 SYDVKM. This CDR3 contains 16 residues. The ends were cut back, 1 base at V and 4 bases at J, with 14 bases in the middle.